This T cell receptor beta chain was documented in a study of patients and donors after allogeneic stem cell transplantation. Deletions cut 3 bases from V and 4 bases from J, with 13 bases between. Germline-derived CDR1 and CDR2 are DFQATT and SNEGSKA (reference sequence). CDR3 size: 14 residues. TCRdb called the RT-PCR reads again in MiXCR, with one record for every CDR3 protein. The repertoire includes some 230,000 distinct CDR3 sequences, less than 15% of them detected once, and around a tenth sits in the top ten. This clonotype turned up a few times. The V gene is TRBV20-1, the J gene TRBJ1-3; weak D call: TRBD1 (6 bases). The source material was blood, either unsorted or a sorted T cell fraction (not recorded which). This clonotype was obtained from a human donor who was either an allogeneic HSCT recipient or a stem cell or donor lymphocyte infusion donor (not recorded which). It is not recorded whose cells these are; they may come from a transplant donor. The CDR3 loop reads CSASFPGTGNTIYF. The DNA for the CDR3 is TGCAGTGCTAGTTTCCCAGGGACAGGAAACACCATATATTTT.